The 27 T cell receptor beta chains given below trace back to one sample, sequenced in a study of shared clonotypes between healthy human individuals. The table came from immunoSEQ multiplex PCR; TCRdb's copy has only in-frame clones and leaves some out. The table has millions of clones, more than 90% seen once. The sample taken for sequencing was naive CD4+ T cells sorted from blood. Regarding subset: CD45RA+ positively selected. These receptor sequences come from a man younger than 35 in good health.

The V call is TRBV5-4, the J call TRBJ1-2; D not resolved. Trimming left V 0 bases short and J 4 bases short, with 10 bases between. Germline loops: CDR1 SGHNT, CDR2 YYREEE (reference sequence). The CDR3 runs to 14 residues. CDR3 residues: CASSLGASGYGYTF. The CDR3 DNA follows: TGTGCCAGCAGCTTGGGGGCTTCTGGCTATGGCTACACCTTC.

The V and J genes are TRBV11-2 and TRBJ2-7; 10 positions agree with TRBD1. V trimming: 5 bases; J trimming: 5 bases; junction bases outside the gene matches: 3. The germline gives CDR1 SGHAT, CDR2 FQNNGV. The CDR3 covers 13 residues. Here the CDR3 reads CASSKDRGNEQYF. The DNA for the CDR3 is TGTGCCAGCAGCAAGGACAGGGGGAACGAGCAGTACTTC. Using reference TRBV11-2 and TRBJ2-7 for the parts outside the CDR3, the full variable domain is EAGVAQSPRYKIIEKRQSVAFWCNPISGHATLYWYQQILGQGPKLLIQFQNNGVVDDSQLPKDRFSAERLKGVDSTLKIQPAKLEDSAVYLCASSKDRGNEQYFGPGTRLTVT.

The CDR3 reads CASSLNGRGNTQYF. Written as DNA, the CDR3 is TGTGCCAGCAGCTTAAACGGGAGAGGAAATACGCAGTATTTT. The chain uses TRBV7-2 and TRBJ2-3, with a tentative D call TRBD2 (6 bases). V lost 2 bases to trimming and J lost 7 bases, with 13 bases between them. From germline, CDR1 is SGHTA and CDR2 FQGNSA. This CDR3 spans 14 amino acids.

As concerns this clone: Other DNA sequences of this sample code for an identical CDR3. The rearrangement uses TRBV9 and TRBJ2-2; D gene unclear. The CDR3 is made up of 12 amino acids. Trimming shortened V by 4 bases and J by 5 bases, and 6 bases separated the two germline ends. CDR1 is SGDLS, CDR2 YYNGEE, per germline. CDR3 residues: CASSRVTGELFF. The CDR3 DNA follows: TGTGCCAGCAGCAGGGTTACCGGGGAGCTGTTTTTT.

The chain joins TRBV1 to TRBJ2-2; no check of the table's D call, TRBD2, against the DNA was made. TRBV1 is a pseudogene segment. The CDR3 spans 18 residues. CDR3 sequence reads: CTSSPSATSGMGTGELFF. CDR3 nucleotides: TGCACCAGCAGCCCCTCGGCTACTAGCGGGATGGGGACCGGGGAGCTGTTTTTT.

This clone showed up just a few times. This chain uses TRBV6-1 with TRBJ1-6; D is ambiguous. The germline gives CDR1 MNHNS, CDR2 SASEGT. The CDR3 is 13 amino acids. V lost 7 bases, J lost 7 bases, and 11 bases lay in between. CDR3 residues: CASIALSNSPLHF. CDR3 nucleotide sequence: TGTGCCAGCATAGCATTGAGCAATTCACCCCTCCACTTT.

V usage is TRBV4-1 and J usage is TRBJ2-1; 9 positions agree with TRBD2. The CDR3 is 17 amino acids. Per germline, CDR1 MGHRA and CDR2 YSYEKL. The J segment lost 6 bases and the V segment lost 0 bases, leaving 9 bases of the junction unmatched. The DNA for the CDR3 is TGCGCCAGCAGCCAAGAACTTGCGGGGGGGCCACTCAATGAGCAGTTCTTC. Translation: CASSQELAGGPLNEQFF.

The chain links TRBV7-2 to TRBJ1-1; 7 bases are a match to TRBD1. V shed 1 base and J 1 base; nucleotides not matched to a gene: 6. This CDR3 has 16 residues. Germline CDR1 reads SGHTA; CDR2 reads FQGNSA. The CDR3 DNA sequence: TGTGCCAGCAGCTTAGGGGACAGATTTACGAACACTGAAGCTTTCTTT. It is translated as CASSLGDRFTNTEAFF. Drawing the rest from reference TRBV7-2 and TRBJ1-1, the complete variable domain is GAGVSQSPSNKVTEKGKDVELRCDPISGHTALYWYRQSLGQGLEFLIYFQGNSAPDKSGLPSDRFSAERTGGSVSTLTIQRTQQEDSAVYLCASSLGDRFTNTEAFFGQGTRLTVV.

The rearrangement links TRBV6-1 to TRBJ1-5; no clear D gene. Germline-derived CDR1 and CDR2 are MNHNS and SASEGT. Trimming left V 4 bases short and J 1 base short, with 8 bases between. The CDR3 has 14 amino acids. The CDR3: CASSVDLSNQPQHF. The CDR3 nucleotides are TGTGCCAGCAGTGTAGATTTGAGCAATCAGCCCCAGCATTTT.

The chain couples TRBV5-8 to TRBJ2-5; tentatively, D is TRBD2 (6 bases). CDR1 is SGHTS, CDR2 YDEGEE, per germline. The CDR3 has 15 residues. The germline V and J ends were trimmed by 8 bases and 9 bases, with 26 bases remaining between them. CDR3 residues: CARTGFGGGRRAQYF. Written as DNA, the CDR3 is TGTGCCAGGACGGGTTTCGGGGGAGGCCGTAGGGCCCAGTACTTC. Supplemented by reference TRBV5-8 and TRBJ2-5, the full variable domain reads EAGVTQSPTHLIKTRGQQATLRCSPISGHTSVYWYQQALGLGLQFLLWYDEGEERNRGNFPPRFSGRQFPNYSSELNVNALELEDSALYLCARTGFGGGRRAQYFGPGTRLLVL.

This clone was seen once. V and J are TRBV6-1 and TRBJ1-3, with D perhaps TRBD1 (5 bases). V lost 3 bases, J lost 4 bases, and 10 bases lay in between. The CDR3 consists of 14 residues. CDR1 is MNHNS, CDR2 SASEGT, per germline. CDR3 loop: CASSDRVAGNTIYF. The CDR3 bases are TGTGCCAGCAGTGACAGGGTTGCCGGAAACACCATATATTTT.

The V and J genes are TRBV6-5 and TRBJ2-7, with D perhaps TRBD2 (5 bases). This CDR3 region has 15 residues. V shed 3 bases and J shed 1 base, with 13 bases lying between them. In germline, CDR1 is MNHEY, CDR2 SVGAGI. DNA for the CDR3: TGTGCCAGCAGTTATGCGGGCCGCGCTTCCTACGAGCAGTACTTC. Residues: CASSYAGRASYEQYF.

On this clone: This same CDR3 is encoded by further DNA sequences in the sample. CDR3 DNA: TGTGCCAGCAGCTTAGCAGGTCTGAACACTGAAGCTTTCTTT. This translates into CASSLAGLNTEAFF. This chain links TRBV7-8 with TRBJ1-1, with D uncertain. V lost 0 bases and J 0 bases, leaving 5 bases between the germline ends. The germline gives CDR1 SGHVS, CDR2 FQNEAQ. CDR3 length: 14 residues.

This rearrangement joins TRBV30 to TRBJ2-7; possibly TRBD2 for D (6 bases). The CDR3 is 13 residues long. Germline lookup yields CDR1 GTSNPN and CDR2 SVGIG (reference sequence). Trimming cost V 2 bases and J 2 bases, with 10 bases left between them. CDR3 nucleotides: TGTGCCTGGAGTAGCGGGTCTACCTACGAGCAGTACTTC. The encoded protein is CAWSSGSTYEQYF.

The rearrangement links TRBV7-9 to TRBJ2-5, with 7 bases aligning to TRBD1. The CDR3 totals 15 residues. The junction had 14 bases not matched to a gene; V was cut back by 8 bases and J by 5 bases. Germline V gene lookup returns CDR1 SEHNR and CDR2 FQNEAQ (reference sequence). The CDR3 coding sequence is TGTGCCAGCGGTAACAGGGGTCCTCCCGGGGAGACCCAGTACTTC. As protein: CASGNRGPPGETQYF.

The chain combines TRBV28 with TRBJ2-1, with D perhaps matching TRBD2 (6 bases). V was clipped by 4 bases and J by 0 bases, with 13 bases between them. The CDR3 covers 16 residues. CDR1 and CDR2 (germline): MDHEN, SYDVKM. The CDR3 DNA reads TGTGCCAGCAGTTATTCCGGGCGGGGCTCCTACAATGAGCAGTTCTTC. Its translation is CASSYSGRGSYNEQFF. Supplemented by reference TRBV28 and TRBJ2-1, the full variable domain reads DVKVTQSSRYLVKRTGEKVFLECVQDMDHENMFWYRQDPGLGLRLIYFSYDVKMKEKGDIPEGYSVSREKKERFSLILESASTNQTSMYLCASSYSGRGSYNEQFFGPGTRLTVL.

This chain joins TRBV7-8 and TRBJ1-1, with TRBD1 as a possible D gene (6 bases). The CDR3 consists of 14 residues. V gave up 5 bases and J gave up 3 bases, with 13 bases separating them. Germline CDR1 and CDR2: SGHVS and FQNEAQ. The CDR3 spells CASSINYRDTEAFF. CDR3 nucleotide sequence: TGTGCCAGCAGCATAAACTACAGGGACACTGAAGCTTTCTTT. Full variable domain (rest looked up from reference TRBV7-8 and TRBJ1-1): GAGVSQSPRYKVAKRGQDVALRCDPISGHVSLFWYQQALGQGPEFLTYFQNEAQLDKSGLPSDRFFAERPEGSVSTLKIQRTQQEDSAVYLCASSINYRDTEAFFGQGTRLTVV.

The genes are TRBV6-6 and TRBJ1-5; D uncertain. Germline V gene data show CDR1 as MNHNY and CDR2 as SVGAGI (reference sequence). CDR3 length: 13 residues. V shed 4 bases and J shed 0 bases, with 4 bases lying between them. DNA for the CDR3: TGTGCCAGCAGTTCCGTTAGCAATCAGCCCCAGCATTTT. Amino acids: CASSSVSNQPQHF.

The V and J genes are TRBV15 and TRBJ2-7; 12 positions agree with TRBD1. The CDR3 sequence is 15 residues long. With V trimmed by 5 bases and J by 5 bases, 7 bases remained unmatched. The germline CDR1 and CDR2 sequences are LNHNV and YYDKDF (reference sequence). In DNA form, the CDR3 reads TGTGCCACCAGCGACCGGGACAGGGGGCTCGACGAGCAGTACTTC. Protein: CATSDRDRGLDEQYF.

This clone came up once. The chain joins TRBV18 to TRBJ2-3; D not resolved. The CDR3 consists of 13 residues. Between the trimmed V and J ends, which lost 6 bases and 0 bases, there was a span of 7 bases. From germline, CDR1 is KGHSH and CDR2 LQKENI. CDR3 in amino acids: CASSEQSTDTQYF. CDR3 in DNA: TGTGCCAGCTCGGAACAAAGCACAGATACGCAGTATTTT.

This clone was detected only a few times. The V call is TRBV7-2, the J call TRBJ2-1; D is unresolved. Trimming removed 5 bases at V and 5 bases at J, with 10 bases between. The germline V gene has CDR1 SGHTA and CDR2 FQGNSA. CDR3 length: 13 amino acids. DNA of the CDR3: TGTGCCAGCAGCCGACGACGAAACAATGAGCAGTTCTTC. It yields the protein CASSRRRNNEQFF. The variable domain in full, with the rest retrieved from reference TRBV7-2 and TRBJ2-1, is GAGVSQSPSNKVTEKGKDVELRCDPISGHTALYWYRQSLGQGLEFLIYFQGNSAPDKSGLPSDRFSAERTGGSVSTLTIQRTQQEDSAVYLCASSRRRNNEQFFGPGTRLTVL.

Worth noting for this clone: The same CDR3 is also encoded by other DNA sequences in this sample. The chain employs TRBV4-1 and TRBJ1-1; D perhaps matches TRBD1 (5 bases). Trimming stripped 0 bases from V and 3 bases from J, with 8 bases between. The CDR3 extends over 14 amino acids. Germline CDR1 reads MGHRA; CDR2 reads YSYEKL. Here the CDR3 reads CASSQDRGDTEAFF. The CDR3 nucleotides are TGCGCCAGCAGCCAAGATCGAGGGGACACTGAAGCTTTCTTT.

The chain joins TRBV2 to TRBJ1-2; D is possibly TRBD1 (5 bases). The CDR3 is 14 residues long. CDR1 and CDR2 from the germline V gene are SNHLY and FYNNEI. Trimming removed 9 bases from V and 4 bases from J, with 18 bases in between. In nucleotides, the CDR3 is TGTGCCAGTCCGACCAGGGTTGGTGGCTATGGCTACACCTTC. This gives the protein CASPTRVGGYGYTF.

The chain couples TRBV20-1 to TRBJ2-7, with D perhaps given as TRBD1 or TRBD2 (6 bases each). With 6 bases removed from V and 6 bases from J, the gap between germline ends came to 12 bases. The CDR3 is 11 amino acids. Germline lookup yields CDR1 DFQATT and CDR2 SNEGSKA (reference sequence). The chain's CDR3 is CSAGGPTEQYF. DNA of the CDR3: TGCAGTGCAGGGGGGCCGACCGAGCAGTACTTC.

The chain uses TRBV2 and TRBJ2-7; D is unresolved. The germline V and J ends were trimmed by 11 bases and 0 bases, with 14 bases remaining between them. Germline V gene sequence: CDR1 SNHLY, CDR2 FYNNEI. The CDR3 runs 13 residues. Here the CDR3 reads CAGSDGYSYEQYF. CDR3 sequence (DNA): TGTGCCGGATCCGACGGGTACTCCTACGAGCAGTACTTC.

The genes are TRBV5-1 and TRBJ2-7, with D possibly matching TRBD1 (5 bases). The CDR3 spans 15 residues. Germline lookup yields CDR1 SGHRS and CDR2 YFSETQ. V was trimmed by 4 bases and J by 4 bases, leaving 18 bases between them. CDR3 in amino acids: CASSPGAAPRYEQYF. CDR3 nucleotides: TGCGCCAGCAGCCCTGGGGCTGCCCCCCGGTACGAGCAGTACTTC.

This clone appeared a few times. The sample holds other DNA sequences that translate to the same CDR3. The V call is TRBV10-3, the J call TRBJ1-3; D is ambiguous. In germline, CDR1 is ENHRY, CDR2 SYGVKD. The CDR3 consists of 15 residues. With 2 bases removed from V and 0 bases from J, the gap between germline ends came to 8 bases. The DNA for the CDR3 is TGTGCCATCAGTGAGGGCGCTGCCTCTGGAAACACCATATATTTT. It translates to CAISEGAASGNTIYF.